One TCR beta chain is described in this entry. Its target is unknown. This sample was taken from a study of a mutant IDH1 vaccine in newly diagnosed glioma. Study-wide background: Patients in the study were vaccinated eight times, receiving shots in weeks 1, 3, 5, 7, 11, 15, 19 and 23. Sex distribution of treated patients was approximately 60% male and about 38% female; mean age was 40.4 years.

Study-level findings and limits: Pseudoprogression looked unconnected to shifts in top peripheral T cell clonotypes.

Libraries were prepared by immunoSEQ multiplex PCR; TCRdb keeps only in-frame clonotypes and omits some of them. Here the sample spans approximately 80,000 clones, around nine tenths being singletons. This CDR3 is built from 14 residues. Germline values: CDR1 GTSNPN, CDR2 SVGIG (reference sequence). The ends were cut back, 5 bases at V and 0 bases at J, with 14 bases in the middle. The time point: week 5, during vaccination. A single vaccine dose contained 300 ug of mutant IDH1 20-mer peptide, and topical imiquimod was used with it. This receptor was identified in a woman between 50 and 59 years old with glioma. This chain links TRBV30 with TRBJ2-7; the D is unclear. The sequences come from PBMCs, collected from a glioma patient whose treatment included an IDH1 peptide vaccine. The CDR3: CAWGPKGPSYEQYF. CDR3 bases: TGTGCCTGGGGACCGAAAGGGCCCTCCTACGAGCAGTACTTC.